A single sample gave rise to the 29 T cell receptor beta chains below, sequenced in a study of beta chain features in type 1 diabetes. Their specific antigens are unknown. Study-level points and caveats: Shorter TCRB CDR3s, moderately but significantly so, were found in Type 1 diabetes patients in all four CD4+ subsets.

The authors reverse transcribed all of the isolated RNA, so sequencing captured expressed TCRB transcripts. TCRdb's table, derived via immunoSEQ multiplex PCR, lists solely in-frame clones and lacks some. The sample records 300,000 to 450,000 clones, around 10% being singletons. The sequenced material came from central memory CD4+ T cells from blood. Every receptor here comes from a young man with type 1 diabetes.

This clone has at least ten counts. V usage is TRBV6-6 and J usage is TRBJ1-5; unclear D gene. V dropped 1 base and J dropped 0 bases, with 10 bases sitting between them. Germline V gene sequence: CDR1 MNHNY, CDR2 SVGAGI (reference sequence). The CDR3 totals 16 residues. The chain's CDR3 is CASSYFGGNSNQPQHF. CDR3 bases: TGTGCCAGCAGTTACTTCGGAGGTAATAGCAATCAGCCCCAGCATTTT.

The chain uses TRBV5-1 and TRBJ1-4; D unclear. CDR3 length equals 13 residues. Per germline, CDR1 SGHRS and CDR2 YFSETQ. V lost 4 bases and J 4 bases, leaving 8 bases between the germline ends. This CDR3 reads CASSPISNEKLFF. The CDR3 DNA reads TGCGCCAGCAGCCCCATAAGTAATGAAAAACTGTTTTTT.

The chain joins TRBV7-2 to TRBJ2-3; D is ambiguous. Germline CDR1 SGHTA, CDR2 FQGNSA. The germline V and J ends were trimmed by 7 bases and 1 base, with 12 bases remaining between them. This CDR3 comprises 14 residues. CDR3 loop: CASKADWGTDTQYF. The CDR3 DNA reads TGTGCCAGCAAGGCAGACTGGGGCACAGATACGCAGTATTTT.

The chain employs TRBV6-5 and TRBJ2-7; tentative D call: TRBD1 (6 bases). With 0 bases removed from V and 2 bases from J, the gap between germline ends came to 11 bases. The CDR3 is 15 residues long. The V gene's germline CDR1 is MNHEY and CDR2 SVGAGI. The CDR3 reads CASSYSGQPAYEQYF. CDR3 nucleotide sequence: TGTGCCAGCAGTTACTCCGGACAGCCAGCCTACGAGCAGTACTTC.

J is TRBJ2-7 and V is TRBV2; 7 nucleotides align to TRBD1. There are 15 residues in the CDR3. V gave up 6 bases and J gave up 3 bases; unmatched junction bases: 11. CDR1 is SNHLY and CDR2 is FYNNEI in the germline V gene. The CDR3 here is CASSPSGQRYYEQYF. CDR3 DNA: TGTGCCAGCAGCCCCTCGGGACAGCGATACTACGAGCAGTACTTC. The complete variable domain, with remaining parts taken from reference TRBV2 and TRBJ2-7, reads EPEVTQTPSHQVTQMGQEVILRCVPISNHLYFYWYRQILGQKVEFLVSFYNNEISEKSEIFDDQFSVERPDGSNFTLKIRSTKLEDSAMYFCASSPSGQRYYEQYFGPGTRLTVT.

This clone was detected a few times. The chain links TRBV6-1 to TRBJ1-3; D not certain. Germline V gene data show CDR1 as MNHNS and CDR2 as SASEGT. The CDR3 has 13 amino acids. With 6 bases removed from V and 4 bases from J, the gap between germline ends came to 10 bases. The DNA for the CDR3 is TGTGCCAGCAGGTCCCAGACCGGAAACACCATATATTTT. The encoded protein is CASRSQTGNTIYF.

This clone has a handful of counts. The chain uses TRBV25-1 and TRBJ2-7, with D tentatively TRBD1 (7 bases). This CDR3 is 15 amino acids long. V was trimmed by 6 bases and J by 2 bases, leaving 17 bases between them. From germline, CDR1 is MGHDK and CDR2 SYGVNS. The CDR3 coding sequence is TGTGCCAGCAGAGAACGGGGGACAGTACCCTACGAGCAGTACTTC. It yields the protein CASRERGTVPYEQYF.

This chain connects TRBV25-1 to TRBJ2-3; D gene ambiguous. The CDR3 spans 13 residues. With 11 bases removed from V and 2 bases from J, the gap between germline ends came to 14 bases. Germline V gene lookup returns CDR1 MGHDK and CDR2 SYGVNS. The CDR3 DNA is TGTGCCGGTTCTGGACCGATCACAGATACGCAGTATTTT. Translated: CAGSGPITDTQYF. The full variable domain, in which reference TRBV25-1 and TRBJ2-3 provide the parts outside the CDR3, is EADIYQTPRYLVIGTGKKITLECSQTMGHDKMYWYQQDPGMELHLIHYSYGVNSTEKGDLSSESTVSRIRTEHFPLTLESARPSHTSQYLCAGSGPITDTQYFGPGTRLTVL.

This clone showed up many times. J is TRBJ1-1 and V is TRBV5-6; D call uncertain. The CDR3 is 15 amino acids. The germline CDR1 and CDR2 sequences are SGHDT and YYEEEE. With 0 bases removed from V and 0 bases from J, the gap between germline ends came to 9 bases. CDR3 protein: CASSLVTGMNTEAFF. CDR3 DNA sequence: TGTGCCAGCAGCTTGGTGACGGGCATGAACACTGAAGCTTTCTTT.

This clone has a handful of counts. The V call is TRBV7-2, the J call TRBJ1-6, with unresolved D. The CDR3 is 17 amino acids. CDR1 and CDR2 (germline): SGHTA, FQGNSA. V lost 5 bases, J lost 0 bases, and 14 bases lay in between. CDR3 protein: CASSPQTGSSYNSPLHF. As DNA, the CDR3 is TGTGCCAGCAGCCCCCAGACGGGGAGCTCCTATAATTCACCCCTCCACTTT.

J is TRBJ1-2 and V is TRBV4-1; D is uncertain. The CDR3 extends over 14 amino acids. Germline V lookup: CDR1 MGHRA, CDR2 YSYEKL. V shed 0 bases and J shed 1 base, with 6 bases lying between them. DNA for the CDR3: TGCGCCAGCAGCCAAGATTGGGGTAACTATGGCTACACCTTC. Its protein product is CASSQDWGNYGYTF.

This clone was picked up a small number of times. This sequence joins TRBV10-3 and TRBJ2-1; possibly TRBD1 for D (6 bases). The CDR3 has 15 residues. V was cut by 10 bases and J by 0 bases, with 16 bases left in between. Germline CDR1 ENHRY, CDR2 SYGVKD. This chain's CDR3 is CATTTGPSSYNEQFF. The CDR3 bases are TGTGCCACAACGACAGGCCCATCCTCCTACAATGAGCAGTTCTTC.

Only a few counts were recorded for this clone. The rearrangement joins TRBV7-3 to TRBJ2-3; perhaps TRBD2 as D (6 bases). Germline lookup yields CDR1 SGHTA and CDR2 FQGTGA. V lost 2 bases and J 4 bases, leaving 19 bases between the germline ends. The CDR3 totals 17 residues. CDR3 DNA: TGTGCCAGCAGCTTAGAGCCCCGGAGGGCCCGGCCAGATACGCAGTATTTT. Protein sequence: CASSLEPRRARPDTQYF.

The chain carries TRBV6-1 and TRBJ2-7, with 11 bases lining up with TRBD2. The CDR3 covers 15 residues. J was trimmed by 1 base and V by 6 bases; bases with no gene match: 5. From germline, CDR1 is MNHNS and CDR2 SASEGT. CDR3 loop: CASRSTSGASYEQYF. CDR3 sequence (DNA): TGTGCCAGCAGATCGACTAGCGGGGCTTCCTACGAGCAGTACTTC.

This clone has just a few counts. V gene TRBV18 combines with J gene TRBJ1-5; 8 nucleotides align to TRBD1. Germline CDR1 KGHSH, CDR2 LQKENI. The ends lost 6 bases at V and 7 bases at J; junction bases unmatched: 8. The CDR3 is 14 amino acids. The CDR3 bases are TGTGCCAGCTCTATCGGACAGGGAGAACAGCCCCAGCATTTT. This translates into CASSIGQGEQPQHF.

This clone has at least ten counts. The chain combines TRBV5-1 with TRBJ2-1; D remains unclear. The germline CDR1 and CDR2 sequences are SGHRS and YFSETQ. V was pared by 1 base and J by 13 bases, with 12 bases between. The CDR3 contains 12 residues. CDR3 residues: CASSLSGGPQFF. The CDR3 DNA follows: TGCGCCAGCAGCTTGTCGGGTGGCCCCCAGTTCTTC.

This clone showed up just a few times. This chain joins TRBV2 and TRBJ1-2; TRBD1 might be the D (5 bases). From germline, CDR1 is SNHLY and CDR2 FYNNEI. This CDR3 region has 12 residues. V was pared by 5 bases and J by 4 bases, with 8 bases between. Written as DNA, the CDR3 is TGTGCCAGCAGTTTCGACAGCTATGGCTACACCTTC. This translates into CASSFDSYGYTF.

This clone has more than one count but fewer than ten. The rearrangement links TRBV10-1 to TRBJ2-1, with no clear D. The V and J ends lost 0 bases and 8 bases respectively, with 5 bases between them. Germline CDR1 WNHNN, CDR2 SYGVQD (reference sequence). The CDR3 sequence is 12 residues long. The CDR3 nucleotides read TGCGCCAGCAGTGAGTCGCTATATGAGCAGTTCTTC. This sequence encodes CASSESLYEQFF.

This clone was observed a few times. The chain joins TRBV27 to TRBJ2-5, with D maybe TRBD1 (6 bases). Germline values: CDR1 MNHEY, CDR2 SMNVEV (reference sequence). V was cut by 2 bases and J by 2 bases, with 9 bases left in between. The CDR3 has 14 residues. The CDR3 DNA follows: TGTGCCAGCAGTTTAGACAGGCCGCAAGAGACCCAGTACTTC. Amino acid sequence: CASSLDRPQETQYF.

This clone showed up just a few times. V gene TRBV6-5 combines with J gene TRBJ2-5; 7 bases fit TRBD2. The J call is in doubt because the DNA end fits TRBJ2-7 better. CDR3 length: 13 residues. The V gene's germline CDR1 is MNHEY and CDR2 SVGAGI. The CDR3 DNA reads TGTGCCAGCAGTTACTGGGAGGGAAGCGAGCAGTACTTC. Its translation: CASSYWEGSEQYF.

The chain couples TRBV7-3 to TRBJ2-7; D uncertain. CDR1 SGHTA and CDR2 FQGTGA come from the germline V gene. This CDR3 has 12 amino acids. V lost 5 bases and J 6 bases, leaving 11 bases between the germline ends. The CDR3 is CASSPAGAEQYF. In DNA, the CDR3 is TGTGCCAGCAGCCCGGCAGGTGCCGAGCAGTACTTC. Together with reference TRBV7-3 and TRBJ2-7, the CDR3 gives the full variable domain: GAGVSQTPSNKVTEKGKYVELRCDPISGHTALYWYRQSLGQGPEFLIYFQGTGAADDSGLPNDRFFAVRPEGSVSTLKIQRTERGDSAVYLCASSPAGAEQYFGPGTRLTVT.

A word on this clone: In the same sample, other DNA sequences code for this CDR3. The rearrangement joins TRBV5-1 to TRBJ2-5; 8 bases line up with TRBD1. The CDR3 extends over 13 amino acids. Trimming at V came to 4 bases and at J to 4 bases, leaving 3 bases not matched to a gene. Germline assignment: CDR1 SGHRS and CDR2 YFSETQ. The CDR3 DNA reads as TGCGCCAGCAGCGTTGACAGGGGAGAGACCCAGTACTTC. It is translated as CASSVDRGETQYF.

This clone was seen only a few times. V gene TRBV15 combines with J gene TRBJ2-5; the D is unclear. This CDR3 spans 14 amino acids. CDR1 LNHNV and CDR2 YYDKDF come from the germline V gene (reference sequence). Trimming left V 3 bases short and J 0 bases short, with 8 bases between. In DNA form, the CDR3 reads TGTGCCACCAGCAGGGACCGGTACCAAGAGACCCAGTACTTC. Translated, it gives CATSRDRYQETQYF.

The V call is TRBV2, the J call TRBJ2-2; tentative D call: TRBD1 (6 bases). The CDR3 is 13 amino acids. Per germline, CDR1 SNHLY and CDR2 FYNNEI. V lost 7 bases to trimming and J lost 7 bases, with 13 bases between them. CDR3 nucleotides: TGTGCCAGCATAAGACAGGCCGGCGGGGAGCTGTTTTTT. Protein: CASIRQAGGELFF. The variable domain in full, with the rest retrieved from reference TRBV2 and TRBJ2-2, is EPEVTQTPSHQVTQMGQEVILRCVPISNHLYFYWYRQILGQKVEFLVSFYNNEISEKSEIFDDQFSVERPDGSNFTLKIRSTKLEDSAMYFCASIRQAGGELFFGEGSRLTVL.

CDR3 residues: CASSYLIQGPGQPQHF. CDR3 sequence (DNA): TGTGCCAGCAGCTACCTAATACAGGGGCCCGGTCAGCCCCAGCATTTT. The chain has TRBV28 and TRBJ1-5; TRBD1 matches 7 bases. V dropped 6 bases and J dropped 6; count of bases not matched to a gene: 14. Germline assignment: CDR1 MDHEN and CDR2 SYDVKM. The CDR3 is 16 residues long.

V is TRBV27 and J is TRBJ1-1; D uncertain. V dropped 2 bases and J dropped 8 bases, with 12 bases sitting between them. This CDR3 is built from 13 residues. CDR1 and CDR2 from the germline V gene are MNHEY and SMNVEV (reference sequence). The DNA for the CDR3 is TGTGCCAGCAGTTTAACCTTCTTCGCCGAAGCTTTCTTT. It codes for CASSLTFFAEAFF.

The V and J genes are TRBV4-2 and TRBJ2-3; D possibly corresponds to TRBD1 (6 bases). The germline V and J ends were trimmed by 6 bases and 1 base, with 8 bases remaining between them. The germline gives CDR1 LGHNA, CDR2 YNFKEQ. The CDR3 runs 13 residues. The CDR3 protein is CASRGAGTDTQYF. Written as DNA, the CDR3 is TGTGCCAGCAGGGGGGCGGGCACAGATACGCAGTATTTT.

The gene calls are TRBV7-9 and TRBJ1-5, with TRBD1 as a possible D gene (6 bases). V was shortened by 5 bases and J by 5 bases, with 22 bases between the two germline ends. The germline CDR1 and CDR2 sequences are SEHNR and FQNEAQ (reference sequence). The CDR3 consists of 17 residues. CDR3 sequence: CASSPGGWGPVYQPQHF. The CDR3 region has the DNA TGTGCCAGCAGCCCTGGGGGTTGGGGGCCAGTGTATCAGCCCCAGCATTTT.

This clone turned up a few times. V gene TRBV28 combines with J gene TRBJ2-3; 10 bases are a match to TRBD2. V lost 4 bases, J lost 2 bases, and 9 bases stayed unmatched. CDR3 length: 17 amino acids. CDR1 MDHEN and CDR2 SYDVKM come from the germline V gene. This CDR3 is CASSSPYGLADTDTQYF. The CDR3 DNA is TGTGCCAGCAGTTCTCCATATGGACTAGCGGACACAGATACGCAGTATTTT.